The rows below give T cell receptor beta chains drawn from one sample of a study of blood T cell repertoires in COVID-19. Repertoires were generated with immunoSEQ multiplex PCR, while TCRdb's copy carries only in-frame clones and drops some. This table has 160,000 or so clones, approximately 91% appearing once. Sequencing used peripheral blood. These receptors came from a man aged 18 to 30 with acute or convalescent COVID-19. CDR3s include the opening cysteine and the closing phenylalanine or tryptophan. A D gene is named only where the DNA matches it firmly. Clone size is stated in some rows and not others, as once, few, many or a class when expanded.

j_gene: TRBJ1-2
d_gene: .
v_gene: TRBV5-1
abundance: .
len: 14
CDR3nt: TGCGCCAGCAGCTGGGAGGGGGCTAACTATGGCTACACCTTC
CDR3aa: CASSWEGANYGYTF

j_gene: TRBJ2-3
d_gene: .
v_gene: TRBV11-2
abundance: few
len: 15
CDR3nt: TGTGCCAGCAGCCTTGGACCGACAGGCACAGATACGCAGTATTTT
CDR3aa: CASSLGPTGTDTQYF

j_gene: TRBJ1-1
d_gene: TRBD1
v_gene: TRBV7-9
abundance: .
len: 14
CDR3nt: TGTGCCAGCAGCCTGGACAGGGGGGGCACTGAAGCTTTCTTT
CDR3aa: CASSLDRGGTEAFF

j_gene: TRBJ1-1
d_gene: TRBD1
v_gene: TRBV5-4
abundance: .
len: 13
CDR3nt: TGTGCCAGCAGCCAGCAGGGGGTAACTGAAGCTTTCTTT
CDR3aa: CASSQQGVTEAFF

j_gene: TRBJ1-6
d_gene: TRBD1
v_gene: TRBV19
abundance: .
len: 13
CDR3nt: TGTGCCAGTAGAGGGACAGGGTATTCACCCCTCCACTTT
CDR3aa: CASRGTGYSPLHF

j_gene: TRBJ1-4
d_gene: TRBD1
v_gene: TRBV6-6
abundance: .
len: 15
CDR3nt: TGTGCCAGCAGTCTCTGGACAGGGGAGTATGAAAAACTGTTTTTT
CDR3aa: CASSLWTGEYEKLFF

j_gene: TRBJ1-5
d_gene: .
v_gene: TRBV11-2
abundance: .
len: 16
CDR3nt: TGTGCCAGCAGCCTTAACCAGGGTCCCCTCAATCAGCCCCAGCATTTT
CDR3aa: CASSLNQGPLNQPQHF

j_gene: TRBJ1-1
d_gene: .
v_gene: TRBV27
abundance: .
len: 13
CDR3nt: TGTGCCAGCAGACCGAGGATATACACTGAAGCTTTCTTT
CDR3aa: CASRPRIYTEAFF

j_gene: TRBJ1-2
d_gene: .
v_gene: TRBV29-1
abundance: .
len: 15
CDR3nt: TGCAGCGCCCTCCAGGGTTGGAGTTACAACTATGGCTACACCTTC
CDR3aa: CSALQGWSYNYGYTF

j_gene: TRBJ2-6
d_gene: .
v_gene: TRBV6-5
abundance: .
len: 14
CDR3nt: TGTGCCAGCAGCTTTGACAGGGGGGCCAACGTCCTGACTTTC
CDR3aa: CASSFDRGANVLTF